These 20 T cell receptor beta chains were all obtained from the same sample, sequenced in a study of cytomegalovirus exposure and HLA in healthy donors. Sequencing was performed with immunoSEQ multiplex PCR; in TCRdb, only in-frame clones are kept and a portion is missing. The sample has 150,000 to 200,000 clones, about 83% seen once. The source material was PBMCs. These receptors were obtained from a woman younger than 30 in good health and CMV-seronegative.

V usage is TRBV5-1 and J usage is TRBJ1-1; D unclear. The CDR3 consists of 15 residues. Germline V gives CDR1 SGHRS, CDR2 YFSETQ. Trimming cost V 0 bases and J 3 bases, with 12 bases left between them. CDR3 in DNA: TGCGCCAGCAGCTTGGAAGCGCATTCGGACACTGAAGCTTTCTTT. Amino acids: CASSLEAHSDTEAFF. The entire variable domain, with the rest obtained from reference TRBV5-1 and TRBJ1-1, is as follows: KAGVTQTPRYLIKTRGQQVTLSCSPISGHRSVSWYQQTPGQGLQFLFEYFSETQRNKGNFPGRFSGRQFSNSRSEMNVSTLELGDSALYLCASSLEAHSDTEAFFGQGTRLTVV.

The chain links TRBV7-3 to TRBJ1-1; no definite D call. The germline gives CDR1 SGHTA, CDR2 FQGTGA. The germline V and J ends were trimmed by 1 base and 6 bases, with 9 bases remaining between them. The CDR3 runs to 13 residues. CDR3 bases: TGTGCCAGCAGCTTAAGTTTCACTTCTGAAGCTTTCTTT. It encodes CASSLSFTSEAFF.

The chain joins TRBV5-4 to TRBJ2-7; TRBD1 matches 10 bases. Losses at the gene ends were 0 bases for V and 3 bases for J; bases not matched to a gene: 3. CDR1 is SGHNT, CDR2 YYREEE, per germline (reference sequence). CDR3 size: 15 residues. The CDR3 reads CASSLGGQGRYEQYF. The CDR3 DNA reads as TGTGCCAGCAGCTTGGGGGGACAGGGGCGCTACGAGCAGTACTTC.

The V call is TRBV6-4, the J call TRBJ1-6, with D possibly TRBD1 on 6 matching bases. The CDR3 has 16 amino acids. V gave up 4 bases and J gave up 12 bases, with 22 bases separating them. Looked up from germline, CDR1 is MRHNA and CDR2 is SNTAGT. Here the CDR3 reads CASSGPPGHQEVPLHF. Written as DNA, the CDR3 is TGTGCCAGCAGTGGCCCTCCGGGACATCAGGAGGTACCCCTCCACTTT.

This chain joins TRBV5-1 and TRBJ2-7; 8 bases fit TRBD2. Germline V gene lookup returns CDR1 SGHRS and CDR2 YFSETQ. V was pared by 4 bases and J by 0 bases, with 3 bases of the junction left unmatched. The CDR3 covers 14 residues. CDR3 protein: CASSTGGYSYEQYF. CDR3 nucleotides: TGCGCCAGCAGCACGGGGGGGTACTCCTACGAGCAGTACTTC.

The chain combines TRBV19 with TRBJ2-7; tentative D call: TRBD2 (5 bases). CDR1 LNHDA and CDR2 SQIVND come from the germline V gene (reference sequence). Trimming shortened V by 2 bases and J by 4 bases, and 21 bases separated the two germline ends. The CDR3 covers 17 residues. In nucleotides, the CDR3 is TGTGCCAGTAGTATACACCGCTCCCGGGCGGGCCGGTACGAGCAGTACTTC. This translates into CASSIHRSRAGRYEQYF.

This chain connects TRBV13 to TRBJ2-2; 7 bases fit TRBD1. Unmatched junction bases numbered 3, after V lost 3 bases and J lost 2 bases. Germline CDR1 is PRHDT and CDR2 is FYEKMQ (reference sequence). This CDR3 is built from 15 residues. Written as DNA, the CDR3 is TGTGCCAGCAGCTTCCGGGACAGAAACACCGGGGAGCTGTTTTTT. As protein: CASSFRDRNTGELFF.

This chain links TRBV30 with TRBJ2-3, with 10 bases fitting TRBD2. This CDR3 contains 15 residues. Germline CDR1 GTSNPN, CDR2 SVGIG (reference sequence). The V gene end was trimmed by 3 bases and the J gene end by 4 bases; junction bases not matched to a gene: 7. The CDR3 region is CAWRWSGGAADTQYF. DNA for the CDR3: TGTGCCTGGAGGTGGAGCGGGGGGGCCGCAGATACGCAGTATTTT. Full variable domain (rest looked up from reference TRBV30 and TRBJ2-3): SQTIHQWPATLVQPVGSPLSLECTVEGTSNPNLYWYRQAAGRGLQLLFYSVGIGQISSEVPQNLSASRPQDRQFILSSKKLLLSDSGFYLCAWRWSGGAADTQYFGPGTRLTVL.

CDR3 sequence (DNA): TGCGCCAGCGCAGGATCAGCGGGGACAGAGACCCAGTACTTC. Translating gives CASAGSAGTETQYF. The J gene is TRBJ2-5, the V gene TRBV5-1; 7 bases map to TRBD2. Per germline, CDR1 SGHRS and CDR2 YFSETQ. Trimming at V came to 7 bases and at J to 4 bases, leaving 10 bases not matched to a gene. The CDR3 covers 14 residues.

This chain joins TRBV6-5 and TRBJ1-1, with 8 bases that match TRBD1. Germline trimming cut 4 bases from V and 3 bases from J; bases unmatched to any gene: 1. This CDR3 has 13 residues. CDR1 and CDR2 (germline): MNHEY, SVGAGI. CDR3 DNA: TGTGCCAGCAGTTTACAGGGGGACACTGAAGCTTTCTTT. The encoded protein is CASSLQGDTEAFF.

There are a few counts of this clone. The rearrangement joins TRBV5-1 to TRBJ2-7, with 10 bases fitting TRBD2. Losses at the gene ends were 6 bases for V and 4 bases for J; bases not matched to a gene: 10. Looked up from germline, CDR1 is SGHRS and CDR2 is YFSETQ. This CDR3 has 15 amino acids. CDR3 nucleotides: TGCGCCAGCACCCCGGCTAGCGGGAGAGGGTACGAGCAGTACTTC. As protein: CASTPASGRGYEQYF.

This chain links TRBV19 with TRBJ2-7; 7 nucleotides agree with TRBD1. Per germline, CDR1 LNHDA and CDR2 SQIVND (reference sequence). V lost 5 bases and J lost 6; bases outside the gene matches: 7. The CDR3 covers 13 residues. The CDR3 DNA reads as TGTGCCAGTAGTCATATTAACAGGGGCGAGCAGTACTTC. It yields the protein CASSHINRGEQYF.

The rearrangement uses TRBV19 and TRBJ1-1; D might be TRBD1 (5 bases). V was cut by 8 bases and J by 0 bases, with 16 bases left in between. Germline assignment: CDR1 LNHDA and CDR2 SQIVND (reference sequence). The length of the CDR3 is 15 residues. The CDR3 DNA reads TGTGCCAGTCAATGGACACCCAGGGTGAACACTGAAGCTTTCTTT. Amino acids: CASQWTPRVNTEAFF.

CDR3 sequence (DNA): TGTGCTAGTGGCTTTGGGGCTAGCGGTGCCCAAGAGACCCAGTACTTC. It specifies CASGFGASGAQETQYF. J is TRBJ2-5 and V is TRBV12-5; TRBD2 aligns across 7 bases. The CDR3 is 16 amino acids. Germline V CDR1 and CDR2: LGHNT, FRNRAP. After removal of 6 bases from V and 1 base from J, the junction contained 11 bases not matched to a gene.

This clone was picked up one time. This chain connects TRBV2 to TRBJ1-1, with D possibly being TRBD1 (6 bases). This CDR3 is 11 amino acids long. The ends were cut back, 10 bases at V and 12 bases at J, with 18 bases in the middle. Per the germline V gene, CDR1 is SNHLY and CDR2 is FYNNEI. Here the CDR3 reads CATEDSQQTFF. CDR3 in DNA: TGTGCCACCGAGGACAGCCAACAAACTTTCTTT.

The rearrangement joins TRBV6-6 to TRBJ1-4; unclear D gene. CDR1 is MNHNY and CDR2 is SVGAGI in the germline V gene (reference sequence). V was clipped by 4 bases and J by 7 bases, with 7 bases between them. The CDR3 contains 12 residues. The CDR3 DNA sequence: TGTGCCAGCAGTTCCCGGGGTGAAAAACTGTTTTTT. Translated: CASSSRGEKLFF.

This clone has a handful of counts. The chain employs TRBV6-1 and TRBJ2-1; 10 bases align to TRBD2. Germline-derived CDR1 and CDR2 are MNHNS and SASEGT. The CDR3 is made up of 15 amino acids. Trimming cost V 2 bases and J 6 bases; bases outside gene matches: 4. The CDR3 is CASSELAGVVNEQFF. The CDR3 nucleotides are TGTGCCAGCAGTGAACTAGCGGGAGTGGTCAATGAGCAGTTCTTC.

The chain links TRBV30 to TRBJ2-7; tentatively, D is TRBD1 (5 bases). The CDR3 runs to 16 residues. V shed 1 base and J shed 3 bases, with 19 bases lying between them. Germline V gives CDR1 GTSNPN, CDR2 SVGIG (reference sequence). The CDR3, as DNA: TGTGCCTGGAGTGCAGTTAGTGTTGACAGATACTACGAGCAGTACTTC. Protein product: CAWSAVSVDRYYEQYF.

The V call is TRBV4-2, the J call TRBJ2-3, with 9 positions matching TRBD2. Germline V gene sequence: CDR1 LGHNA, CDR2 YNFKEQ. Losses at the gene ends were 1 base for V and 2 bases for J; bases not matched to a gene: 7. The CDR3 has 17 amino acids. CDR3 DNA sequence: TGTGCCAGCAGCCAAGTCTGGGCGGGGGGGATCACAGATACGCAGTATTTT. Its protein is CASSQVWAGGITDTQYF.

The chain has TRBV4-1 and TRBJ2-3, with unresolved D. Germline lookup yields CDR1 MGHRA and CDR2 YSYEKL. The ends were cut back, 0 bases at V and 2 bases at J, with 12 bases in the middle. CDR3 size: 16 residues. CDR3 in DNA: TGCGCCAGCAGCCAAGATCCAGGAAGGAACACAGATACGCAGTATTTT. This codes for CASSQDPGRNTDTQYF.